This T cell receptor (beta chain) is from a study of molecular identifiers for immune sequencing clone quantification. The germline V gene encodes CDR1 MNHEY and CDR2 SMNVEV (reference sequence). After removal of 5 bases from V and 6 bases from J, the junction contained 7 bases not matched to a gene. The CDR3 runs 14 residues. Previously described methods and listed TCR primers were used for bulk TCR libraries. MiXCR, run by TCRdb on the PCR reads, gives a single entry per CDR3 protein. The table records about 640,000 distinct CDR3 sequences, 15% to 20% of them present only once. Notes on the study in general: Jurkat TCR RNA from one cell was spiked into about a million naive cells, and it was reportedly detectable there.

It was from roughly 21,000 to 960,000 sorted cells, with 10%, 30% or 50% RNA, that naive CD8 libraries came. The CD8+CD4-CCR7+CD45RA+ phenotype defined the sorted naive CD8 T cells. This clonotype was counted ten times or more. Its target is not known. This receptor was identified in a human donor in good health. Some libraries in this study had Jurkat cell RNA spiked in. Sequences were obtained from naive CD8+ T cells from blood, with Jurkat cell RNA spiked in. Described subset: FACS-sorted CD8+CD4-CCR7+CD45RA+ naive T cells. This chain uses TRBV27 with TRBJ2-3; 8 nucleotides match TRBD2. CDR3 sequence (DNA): TGTGCCAGCAGTCCGGGACTAGGTTTTGATACGCAGTATTTT. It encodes CASSPGLGFDTQYF.